The rows below give T cell receptor beta chains drawn from one sample of a study of brain T cells in children with intractable seizures. Libraries were prepared by immunoSEQ multiplex PCR; TCRdb keeps only in-frame clonotypes and omits some of them. This repertoire shows approximately 330,000 clones, 93% found once; its top ten account for around 6%. This specimen was peripheral blood, taken 5 to 6 months after surgery. The receptors were gathered from a boy under three years old with tuberous sclerosis and intractable seizures. Both conserved end residues are part of each CDR3. D genes are given only for firm matches. Size values are once, few and many counts, or a class for expanded clones, and some rows have none.

cdr3_aa: CASSVRLNTEAFF
cdr3_nt: TGTGCCAGCAGTGTCAGGTTGAACACTGAAGCTTTCTTT
d_call: .
clone_size: .
j_call: TRBJ1-1
v_call: TRBV27

cdr3_aa: CASSERDRGLPLHF
cdr3_nt: TGTGCCAGCAGCGAGAGAGACAGGGGGCTACCCCTCCACTTT
d_call: TRBD1
clone_size: .
j_call: TRBJ1-6
v_call: TRBV3-1/TRBV3-2

cdr3_aa: CSASIRGSSYEQYF
cdr3_nt: TGCAGTGCTAGTATCCGTGGCAGCTCCTACGAGCAGTACTTC
d_call: .
clone_size: .
j_call: TRBJ2-7
v_call: TRBV20-1

cdr3_aa: CASSIGSSGSYEQYF
cdr3_nt: TGTGCCAGTAGTATAGGGTCTAGCGGGAGCTACGAGCAGTACTTC
d_call: TRBD2
clone_size: .
j_call: TRBJ2-7
v_call: TRBV19

cdr3_aa: CASSPPGGEKLFF
cdr3_nt: TGTGCCAGCTCACCACCTGGAGGTGAAAAACTGTTTTTT
d_call: .
clone_size: .
j_call: TRBJ1-4
v_call: TRBV18

cdr3_aa: CAIKWDRLFSSPLHF
cdr3_nt: TGTGCCATCAAATGGGACAGGCTTTTCTCCTCACCCCTCCACTTT
d_call: TRBD1
clone_size: .
j_call: TRBJ1-6
v_call: TRBV6-5

cdr3_aa: CASSRRGQGGGGYTF
cdr3_nt: TGTGCCAGCAGCCGTAGGGGACAGGGTGGGGGTGGCTACACCTTC
d_call: TRBD1
clone_size: once
j_call: TRBJ1-2
v_call: TRBV5-4

cdr3_aa: CASSQIETVAVYGYTF
cdr3_nt: TGCGCCAGCAGCCAAATAGAGACAGTTGCAGTCTATGGCTACACCTTC
d_call: .
clone_size: .
j_call: TRBJ1-2
v_call: TRBV4-1

cdr3_aa: CAIGVRGAGDTQYF
cdr3_nt: TGTGCCATCGGGGTGCGGGGGGCAGGGGATACGCAGTATTTT
d_call: TRBD2
clone_size: .
j_call: TRBJ2-3
v_call: TRBV10-3

cdr3_aa: CAWSVRGQSSYEQYF
cdr3_nt: TGTGCCTGGAGTGTACGGGGGCAAAGCTCCTACGAGCAGTACTTC
d_call: .
clone_size: .
j_call: TRBJ2-7
v_call: TRBV30

cdr3_aa: CASSLVGATGNTIYF
cdr3_nt: TGTGCCAGCAGTCTGGTGGGGGCGACGGGAAACACCATATATTTT
d_call: .
clone_size: .
j_call: TRBJ1-3
v_call: TRBV6-5

cdr3_aa: CASSQPGYEQYF
cdr3_nt: TGTGCCAGCTCCCAACCCGGATACGAGCAGTACTTC
d_call: .
clone_size: .
j_call: TRBJ2-7
v_call: TRBV6-5

cdr3_aa: CASSLLPTGEGTEAFF
cdr3_nt: TGCGCCAGCAGCCTTCTCCCCACAGGGGAGGGTACTGAAGCTTTCTTT
d_call: TRBD1
clone_size: .
j_call: TRBJ1-1
v_call: TRBV5-1

cdr3_aa: CASSVRQGAKPQHF
cdr3_nt: TGTGCTAGCTCCGTCAGACAGGGGGCTAAGCCCCAGCATTTT
d_call: TRBD1
clone_size: .
j_call: TRBJ1-5
v_call: TRBV12-5

cdr3_aa: CASSLELVTDAFF
cdr3_nt: TGTGCCAGCAGCTTAGAGCTCGTGACAGACGCTTTCTTT
d_call: .
clone_size: .
j_call: TRBJ1-1
v_call: TRBV7-2

cdr3_aa: CASSQGGGDYNEQFF
cdr3_nt: TGCGCCAGCAGCCAAGGCGGGGGGGATTACAATGAGCAGTTCTTC
d_call: TRBD2
clone_size: .
j_call: TRBJ2-1
v_call: TRBV4-1

cdr3_aa: CASSQTGTYEQYF
cdr3_nt: TGTGCCAGCAGTCAGACAGGGACCTACGAGCAGTACTTC
d_call: TRBD1
clone_size: .
j_call: TRBJ2-7
v_call: TRBV6-5

cdr3_aa: CASSPGGRARYTF
cdr3_nt: TGTGCCAGCAGCCCGGGGGGCAGGGCACGCTACACCTTC
d_call: .
clone_size: .
j_call: TRBJ1-2
v_call: TRBV7-9

cdr3_aa: CASSLQGAGPYEQYF
cdr3_nt: TGCGCCAGCAGCCTTCAGGGGGCGGGCCCCTACGAGCAGTACTTC
d_call: TRBD1
clone_size: .
j_call: TRBJ2-7
v_call: TRBV23-1

cdr3_aa: CASSVGGGSGNTIYF
cdr3_nt: TGTGCCAGCAGCGTAGGGGGTGGCTCTGGAAACACCATATATTTT
d_call: .
clone_size: .
j_call: TRBJ1-3
v_call: TRBV9

cdr3_aa: CASSISAGATYNEQFF
cdr3_nt: TGTGCCAGCAGCATCTCGGCGGGGGCCACCTACAATGAGCAGTTCTTC
d_call: .
clone_size: .
j_call: TRBJ2-1
v_call: TRBV7-2

cdr3_aa: CASSAAGGSYNEQFF
cdr3_nt: TGTGCCAGCTCTGCAGCGGGGGGATCCTACAATGAGCAGTTCTTC
d_call: TRBD2
clone_size: .
j_call: TRBJ2-1
v_call: TRBV18

cdr3_aa: CASSPGPGPDYGYTF
cdr3_nt: TGCGCCAGCAGCCCGGGACCGGGGCCCGACTATGGCTACACCTTC
d_call: .
clone_size: .
j_call: TRBJ1-2
v_call: TRBV5-1

cdr3_aa: CSVEVQGVAGELFF
cdr3_nt: TGCAGCGTTGAAGTGCAGGGCGTCGCCGGGGAGCTGTTTTTT
d_call: .
clone_size: .
j_call: TRBJ2-2
v_call: TRBV29-1

cdr3_aa: CASSQDDGQKNTEAFF
cdr3_nt: TGCGCCAGCAGCCAGGATGACGGACAGAAGAACACTGAAGCTTTCTTT
d_call: .
clone_size: .
j_call: TRBJ1-1
v_call: TRBV5-1

cdr3_aa: CASSPMWINTEAFF
cdr3_nt: TGCGCCAGCAGCCCGATGTGGATTAACACTGAAGCTTTCTTT
d_call: .
clone_size: .
j_call: TRBJ1-1
v_call: TRBV5-1

cdr3_aa: CASSPPPTSGDNEQFF
cdr3_nt: TGTGCCAGCAGCCCCCCCCCGACTAGCGGGGACAATGAGCAGTTCTTC
d_call: TRBD2
clone_size: .
j_call: TRBJ2-1
v_call: TRBV5-4

cdr3_aa: CASSKFSSGRIYNEQFF
cdr3_nt: TGTGCCAGTAGTAAATTTTCGTCCGGCAGAATATACAATGAGCAGTTCTTC
d_call: .
clone_size: .
j_call: TRBJ2-1
v_call: TRBV19

cdr3_aa: CASSLRDRDSYEQYF
cdr3_nt: TGCGCCAGCAGCCTCCGGGACAGGGACTCCTACGAGCAGTACTTC
d_call: TRBD1
clone_size: .
j_call: TRBJ2-7
v_call: TRBV4-1

cdr3_aa: CASSQGATGPDTQYF
cdr3_nt: TGTGCCAGCAGCCAGGGGGCTACGGGGCCAGATACGCAGTATTTT
d_call: TRBD1
clone_size: once
j_call: TRBJ2-3
v_call: TRBV7-3

cdr3_aa: CAWDSYWGTEAFF
cdr3_nt: TGTGCCTGGGACAGTTATTGGGGCACTGAAGCTTTCTTT
d_call: .
clone_size: .
j_call: TRBJ1-1
v_call: TRBV30

cdr3_aa: CASSEIAGERYEQYF
cdr3_nt: TGTGCCAGCAGTGAAATAGCGGGAGAAAGATACGAGCAGTACTTC
d_call: TRBD2
clone_size: .
j_call: TRBJ2-7
v_call: TRBV2

cdr3_aa: CASSFASSTDTQYF
cdr3_nt: TGTGCCAGCAGCTTCGCTTCTAGCACAGATACGCAGTATTTT
d_call: .
clone_size: .
j_call: TRBJ2-3
v_call: TRBV11-2

cdr3_aa: CAWSILAGVFDTQYF
cdr3_nt: TGTGCCTGGTCAATACTAGCGGGAGTGTTCGATACGCAGTATTTT
d_call: TRBD2
clone_size: .
j_call: TRBJ2-3
v_call: TRBV30

cdr3_aa: CASSLPTGLNTEAFF
cdr3_nt: TGTGCCAGCAGCTTACCGACAGGATTGAACACTGAAGCTTTCTTT
d_call: .
clone_size: .
j_call: TRBJ1-1
v_call: TRBV14

cdr3_aa: CASSLSPTGSYEQYF
cdr3_nt: TGTGCCAGCAGCTTATCCCCTACAGGTTCCTACGAGCAGTACTTC
d_call: .
clone_size: .
j_call: TRBJ2-7
v_call: TRBV5-5

cdr3_aa: CASRGVANTEAFF
cdr3_nt: TGTGCCAGTAGAGGGGTAGCGAACACTGAAGCTTTCTTT
d_call: .
clone_size: .
j_call: TRBJ1-1
v_call: TRBV19

cdr3_aa: CASSPRDAYNEQFF
cdr3_nt: TGTGCCAGCAGTCCCCGGGACGCCTACAATGAGCAGTTCTTC
d_call: .
clone_size: .
j_call: TRBJ2-1
v_call: TRBV28

cdr3_aa: CASSPSPRKYEQYF
cdr3_nt: TGTGCCAGCAGCCCCTCCCCTCGGAAATACGAGCAGTACTTC
d_call: .
clone_size: .
j_call: TRBJ2-7
v_call: TRBV9

cdr3_aa: CSVAAGGDEAFF
cdr3_nt: TGCAGCGTTGCGGCCGGAGGTGATGAAGCTTTCTTT
d_call: .
clone_size: .
j_call: TRBJ1-1
v_call: TRBV29-1

cdr3_aa: CASSPTSNQPQHF
cdr3_nt: TGTGCCAGCAGCCCGACGAGCAATCAGCCCCAGCATTTT
d_call: .
clone_size: few
j_call: TRBJ1-5
v_call: TRBV7-8

cdr3_aa: CASGQTVTNEKLFF
cdr3_nt: TGCGCCAGCGGTCAGACAGTGACTAATGAAAAACTGTTTTTT
d_call: .
clone_size: .
j_call: TRBJ1-4
v_call: TRBV10-2

cdr3_aa: CASSLEGVADGTQYF
cdr3_nt: TGCGCCAGCAGCTTGGAAGGGGTAGCGGACGGTACGCAGTATTTT
d_call: .
clone_size: .
j_call: TRBJ2-3
v_call: TRBV5-1

cdr3_aa: CASSLPRVGNTEAFF
cdr3_nt: TGTGCCAGCAGCCTGCCGAGGGTGGGGAACACTGAAGCTTTCTTT
d_call: .
clone_size: .
j_call: TRBJ1-1
v_call: TRBV7-9

cdr3_aa: CASSLGGRSNEQFF
cdr3_nt: TGTGCCAGCAGCCTAGGAGGAAGGAGCAATGAGCAGTTCTTC
d_call: .
clone_size: .
j_call: TRBJ2-1
v_call: TRBV5-4

cdr3_aa: CASSLYRLAGGSNTGELFF
cdr3_nt: TGTGCCAGCAGCTTATATCGGCTAGCGGGGGGATCGAACACCGGGGAGCTGTTTTTT
d_call: TRBD2
clone_size: few
j_call: TRBJ2-2
v_call: TRBV7-9